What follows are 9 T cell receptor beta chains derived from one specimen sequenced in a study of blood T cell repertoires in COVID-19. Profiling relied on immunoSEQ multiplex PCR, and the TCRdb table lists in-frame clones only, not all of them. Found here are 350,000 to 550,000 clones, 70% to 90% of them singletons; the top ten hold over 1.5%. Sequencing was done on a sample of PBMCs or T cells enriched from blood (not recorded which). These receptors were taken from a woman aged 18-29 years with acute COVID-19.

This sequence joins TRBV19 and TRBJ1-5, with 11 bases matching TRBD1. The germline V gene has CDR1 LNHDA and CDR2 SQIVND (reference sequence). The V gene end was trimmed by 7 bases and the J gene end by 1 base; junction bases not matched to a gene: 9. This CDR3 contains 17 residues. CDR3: CASKGTGGFVSNQPQHF. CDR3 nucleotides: TGTGCCAGTAAAGGGACAGGGGGATTCGTGAGCAATCAGCCCCAGCATTTT.

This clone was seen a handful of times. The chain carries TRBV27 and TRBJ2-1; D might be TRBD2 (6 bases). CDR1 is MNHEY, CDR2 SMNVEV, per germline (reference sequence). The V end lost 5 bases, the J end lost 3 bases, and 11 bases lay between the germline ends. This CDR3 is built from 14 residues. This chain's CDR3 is CASSVRDYYNEQFF. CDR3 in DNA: TGTGCCAGCAGTGTGCGGGATTACTACAATGAGCAGTTCTTC.

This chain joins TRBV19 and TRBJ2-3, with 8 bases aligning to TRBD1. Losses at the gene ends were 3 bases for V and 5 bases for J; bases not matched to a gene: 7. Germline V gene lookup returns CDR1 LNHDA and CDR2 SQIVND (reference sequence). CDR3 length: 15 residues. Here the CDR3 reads CASSMGGRGQDTQYF. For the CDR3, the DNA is TGTGCCAGTAGTATGGGAGGCAGGGGGCAAGATACGCAGTATTTT. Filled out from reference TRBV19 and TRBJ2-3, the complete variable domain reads DGGITQSPKYLFRKEGQNVTLSCEQNLNHDAMYWYRQDPGQGLRLIYYSQIVNDFQKGDIAEGYSVSREKKESFPLTVTSAQKNPTAFYLCASSMGGRGQDTQYFGPGTRLTVL.

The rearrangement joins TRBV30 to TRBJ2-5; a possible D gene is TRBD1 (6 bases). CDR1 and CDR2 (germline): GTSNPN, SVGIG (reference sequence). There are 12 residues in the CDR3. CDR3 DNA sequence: TGTGCACACAGGGATGTAAGTGAGACCCAGTACTTC. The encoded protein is CAHRDVSETQYF. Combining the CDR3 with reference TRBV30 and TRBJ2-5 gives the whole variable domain SQTIHQWPATLVQPVGSPLSLECTVEGTSNPNLYWYRQAAGRGLQLLFYSVGIGQISSEVPQNLSASRPQDRQFILSSKKLLLSDSGFYLCAHRDVSETQYFGPGTRLLVL.

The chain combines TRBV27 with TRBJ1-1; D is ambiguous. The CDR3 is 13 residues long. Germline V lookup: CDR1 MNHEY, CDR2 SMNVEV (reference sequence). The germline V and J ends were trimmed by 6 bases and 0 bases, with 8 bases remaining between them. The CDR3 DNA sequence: TGTGCCAGCAGCCCTTTCTTGAACACTGAAGCTTTCTTT. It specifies CASSPFLNTEAFF.

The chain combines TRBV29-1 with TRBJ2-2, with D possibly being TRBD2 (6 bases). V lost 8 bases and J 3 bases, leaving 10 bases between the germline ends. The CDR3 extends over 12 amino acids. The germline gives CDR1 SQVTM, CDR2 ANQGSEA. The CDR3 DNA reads TGCAGCTTTCTAGCGTACACCGGGGAGCTGTTTTTT. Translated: CSFLAYTGELFF.

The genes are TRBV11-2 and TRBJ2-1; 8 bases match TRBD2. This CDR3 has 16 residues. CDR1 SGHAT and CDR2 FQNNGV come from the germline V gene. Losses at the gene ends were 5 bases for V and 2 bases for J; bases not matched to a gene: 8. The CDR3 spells CASSPGGTRAYNEQFF. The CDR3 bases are TGTGCCAGCAGCCCCGGCGGGACTAGGGCCTACAATGAGCAGTTCTTC.

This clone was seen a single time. The DNA for the CDR3 is TGCAGTGCTAGTACCCGGGGTCGGAGCGGGGTCTACAATGAGCAGTTCTTC. Residues: CSASTRGRSGVYNEQFF. The V call is TRBV20-1, the J call TRBJ2-1, with 7 bases fitting TRBD2. The CDR3 extends over 17 amino acids. The V gene end was trimmed by 3 bases and the J gene end by 3 bases; junction bases not matched to a gene: 14. In germline, CDR1 is DFQATT, CDR2 SNEGSKA (reference sequence).

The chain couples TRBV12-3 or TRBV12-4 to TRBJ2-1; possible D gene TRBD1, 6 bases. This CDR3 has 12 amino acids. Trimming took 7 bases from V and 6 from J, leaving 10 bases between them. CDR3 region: CASNRGGNEQFF. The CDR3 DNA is TGTGCCAGCAATAGAGGGGGCAATGAGCAGTTCTTC.